The sample holds a few counts of the clone carrying this TCR beta chain. The CDR3 sequence is 13 residues long. The germline V and J ends were trimmed by 4 bases and 1 base, with 6 bases remaining between them. Germline CDR1 reads SGHNT; CDR2 reads YYREEE (reference sequence). RNA extraction was followed by reverse transcription into cDNA, which acted as the sequencing template. Generated by immunoSEQ multiplex PCR, the TCRdb table keeps only in-frame clones and is missing some. Among about 190,000 clones listed, approximately 56% were seen once. Treatment: oral pan-JAK inhibitor, 5-10 mg twice daily. Punch biopsies of lesional scalp, plus peripheral blood, were taken from alopecia areata patients. These data come from a study of CD8+ T cells in alopecia areata. Study-level information: Tofacitinib was taken orally by treated patients, and the dose was 5 to 10 mg twice daily. After 6 to 18 months of tofacitinib, follow-up continued 6 months off drug. Severity scores in treated patients reflected the percentage of scalp affected.

Sequenced here: CD4+ T cells sorted from blood, sampled at week 4, from a patient treated with tofacitinib. The V and J genes are TRBV5-4 and TRBJ2-4; D is unclear. The source of this sequence is a human donor with alopecia areata. CDR3 sequence reads: CASSRDAKNIQYF. The CDR3 DNA is TGTGCCAGCAGCAGGGATGCCAAAAACATTCAGTACTTC.